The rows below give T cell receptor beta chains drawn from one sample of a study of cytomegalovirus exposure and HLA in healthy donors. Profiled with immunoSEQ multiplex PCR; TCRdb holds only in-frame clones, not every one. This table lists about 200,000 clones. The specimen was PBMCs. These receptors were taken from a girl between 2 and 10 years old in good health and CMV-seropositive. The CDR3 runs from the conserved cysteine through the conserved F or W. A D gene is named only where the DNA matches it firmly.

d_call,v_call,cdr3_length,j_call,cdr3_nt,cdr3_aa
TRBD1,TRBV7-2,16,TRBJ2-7,TGTGCCAGCAGCTTAGCTACCGGGACAGATTTCTACGAGCAGTACTTC,CASSLATGTDFYEQYF
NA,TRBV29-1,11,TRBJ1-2,TGCAGCGTTCCCAGAAACTATGGCTACACCTTC,CSVPRNYGYTF
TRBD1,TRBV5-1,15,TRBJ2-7,TGCGCCAGCAGCCCAAGAGGGACAGCAACCTACGAGCAGTACTTC,CASSPRGTATYEQYF
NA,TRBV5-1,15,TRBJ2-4,TGCGCCAGCAGCGAAACTTCCGGGACTCTAAACATTCAGTACTTC,CASSETSGTLNIQYF
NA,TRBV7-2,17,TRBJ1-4,TGTGCCAGCAGCTTAGTAGGGAGGAGGTCGAGGAATGAAAAACTGTTTTTT,CASSLVGRRSRNEKLFF
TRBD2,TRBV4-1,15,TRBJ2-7,TGCGCCAGCAGCCACCTAGCGGGAGCGATGGGGGAGCAGTACTTC,CASSHLAGAMGEQYF
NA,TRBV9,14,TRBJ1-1,TGTGCCAGCAGCGTAGGGAGGGGAGACACTGAAGCTTTCTTT,CASSVGRGDTEAFF
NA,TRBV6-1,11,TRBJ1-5,TGTGCCAGCAGCGAGGCTCAGCCCCAGCATTTT,CASSEAQPQHF
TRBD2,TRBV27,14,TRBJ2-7,TGTGCCAGCAGTTATTTAGCGGGAGACTACGAGCAGTACTTC,CASSYLAGDYEQYF
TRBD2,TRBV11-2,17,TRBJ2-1,TGTGCCAGCAGCCACCAACCGACTAGCGGGGGGTACAATGAGCAGTTCTTC,CASSHQPTSGGYNEQFF
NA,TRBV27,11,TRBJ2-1,TGTGCCAGCACGGGGTACAATGAGCAGTTCTTC,CASTGYNEQFF
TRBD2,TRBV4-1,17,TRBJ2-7,TGCGCCAGCAGCCAAGAGTCTAGCGGGAGAATTAGGGACGAGCAGTACTTC,CASSQESSGRIRDEQYF
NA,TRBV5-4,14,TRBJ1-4,TGTGCCAGCAGCTTAGGAGCAACTAATGAAAAACTGTTTTTT,CASSLGATNEKLFF
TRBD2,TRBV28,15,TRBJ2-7,TGTGCCAGCAGTTCCGGGACTAGCGGAACCTACGAGCAGTACTTC,CASSSGTSGTYEQYF
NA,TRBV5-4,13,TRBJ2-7,TGTGCCAGCAGTCCGACAGAATTCAACGAGCAGTACTTC,CASSPTEFNEQYF
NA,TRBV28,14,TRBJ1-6,TGTGCCAGCAGTTTTGGAGGGTTCAATTCACCCCTCCACTTT,CASSFGGFNSPLHF
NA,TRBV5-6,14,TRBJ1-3,TGTGCCAGCAGCTTGTGGGCAGCCGGAAACACCATATATTTT,CASSLWAAGNTIYF
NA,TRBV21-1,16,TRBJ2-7,TGTGCCAGCATTACTCAGGGGACCCCCTACGGGTTCGGGCAGTACTTC,CASITQGTPYGFGQYF
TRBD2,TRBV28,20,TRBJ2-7,TGTGCCAGCAGTGGAAGGGGGGGTGGTGGGACTAGCGTACCCACCTACGAGCAGTACTTC,CASSGRGGGGTSVPTYEQYF
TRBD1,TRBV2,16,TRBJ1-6,TGTGCCAGCAGGGCCAGCGTCGGGACAGGGTATCAACCCCTCCACTTT,CASRASVGTGYQPLHF
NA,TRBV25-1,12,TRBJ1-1,TGTGCCAGCAGGACAGAGAACACTGAAGCTTTCTTT,CASRTENTEAFF
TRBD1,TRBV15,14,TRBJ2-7,TGTGCCACCAGCGTCCGGGACAGTGCGTACGAGCAGTACTTC,CATSVRDSAYEQYF
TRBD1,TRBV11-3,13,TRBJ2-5,TGTGCCAGCAGCACAGGGGGCCAAGAGACCCAGTACTTC,CASSTGGQETQYF
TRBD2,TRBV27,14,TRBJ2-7,TGTGCCAGCAGTTGGACTAGCGGTTCCTACGAGCAGTACTTC,CASSWTSGSYEQYF
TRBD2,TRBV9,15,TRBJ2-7,TGTGCCAGCAGCGTAGGGTCTAGCGGGAGCTACGAGCAGTACTTC,CASSVGSSGSYEQYF
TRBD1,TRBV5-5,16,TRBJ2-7,TGTGCCAGCAGCTTGGGACAGGGGCGTCAAACCTACGAGCAGTACTTC,CASSLGQGRQTYEQYF
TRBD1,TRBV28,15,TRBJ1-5,TGTGCCAGCAGTTTACCAGGGGGCGGGAATCAGCCCCAGCATTTT,CASSLPGGGNQPQHF
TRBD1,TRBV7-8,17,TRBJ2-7,TGTGCCAGCAGCTTAGTAAAGGATGGGACAGGGGCCTACGAGCAGTACTTC,CASSLVKDGTGAYEQYF
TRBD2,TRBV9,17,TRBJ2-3,TGTGCCAGCAGCTCTAGCGGGAGTCCCCCCCGCACAGATACGCAGTATTTT,CASSSSGSPPRTDTQYF
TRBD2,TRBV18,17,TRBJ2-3,TGTGCCAGCTCACCACGATGGACTAGCGAAAGCACAGATACGCAGTATTTT,CASSPRWTSESTDTQYF
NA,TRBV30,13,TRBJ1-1,TGTGCCTGGAGTGTACAGGATAACACTGAAGCTTTCTTT,CAWSVQDNTEAFF
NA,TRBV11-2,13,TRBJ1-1,TGTGCCAGCAGCCCGATGGGAGACACTGAAGCTTTCTTT,CASSPMGDTEAFF
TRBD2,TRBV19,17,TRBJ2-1,TGTGCCAGTAGTATGTTTCCGCGGGAGGACACCTACAATGAGCAGTTCTTC,CASSMFPREDTYNEQFF
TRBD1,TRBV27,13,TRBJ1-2,TGTGCCAGCAGCCGAGACAGGGGGCAGGGCTACACCTTC,CASSRDRGQGYTF
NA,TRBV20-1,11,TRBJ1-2,TGCAGTGCTAGCCCGGACTATGGCTACACCTTC,CSASPDYGYTF
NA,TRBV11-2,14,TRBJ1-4,TGTGCCAGCAGCTCATACAGGGCCGATGAAAAACTGTTTTTT,CASSSYRADEKLFF
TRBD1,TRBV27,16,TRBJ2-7,TGTGCCAGCAGTTTATCTGGGACAGGGACTACGTACGAGCAGTACTTC,CASSLSGTGTTYEQYF
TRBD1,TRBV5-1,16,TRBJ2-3,TGCGCCAGCAGCTTGGGACGGACAGGTAGCACAGATACGCAGTATTTT,CASSLGRTGSTDTQYF
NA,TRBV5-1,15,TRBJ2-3,TGCGCCAGCAGCCTGAGGATCGACGGCACAGATACGCAGTATTTT,CASSLRIDGTDTQYF
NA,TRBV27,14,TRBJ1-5,TGTGCCAGCAGCCGTGGGGGGAGCAATCAGCCCCAGCATTTT,CASSRGGSNQPQHF
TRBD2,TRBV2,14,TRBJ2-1,TGTGCCAGCAAGGAGCGGGAGGTTGGGTATGAGCAGTTCTTC,CASKEREVGYEQFF
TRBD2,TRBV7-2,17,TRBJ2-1,TGTGCCAGCAGCTGGCCGCCTAGCGGGACGGGTATACATGAGCAGTTCTTC,CASSWPPSGTGIHEQFF
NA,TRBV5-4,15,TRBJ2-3,TGTGCCAGCAGCTTGGAAGCCCAAGGCACAGATACGCAGTATTTT,CASSLEAQGTDTQYF
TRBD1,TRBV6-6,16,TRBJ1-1,TGTGCCAGCAGTTACGCAAAGGACAGGGTGGGGCAAGAAGCTTTCTTT,CASSYAKDRVGQEAFF
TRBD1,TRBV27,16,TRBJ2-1,TGTGCCAGCAGTTTATTTCGGACAGGGCCGAACAATGAGCAGTTCTTC,CASSLFRTGPNNEQFF
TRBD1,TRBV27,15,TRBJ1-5,TGTGCCAGCAGCCGGGACAGGGGTACCCATCAGCCCCAGCATTTT,CASSRDRGTHQPQHF
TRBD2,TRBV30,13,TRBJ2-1,TGTGCCTGGAGAAGCGATGCGGGAGTGGAGCAGTTCTTC,CAWRSDAGVEQFF
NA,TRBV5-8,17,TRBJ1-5,TGTGCCAGCAGCTTGGGTTATTCAGGGCTAAGCAATCAGCCCCAGCATTTT,CASSLGYSGLSNQPQHF
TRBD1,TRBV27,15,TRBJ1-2,TGTGCCAGCATCCAGGGGGAACCAGCTAACTATGGCTACACCTTC,CASIQGEPANYGYTF
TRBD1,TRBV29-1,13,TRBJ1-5,TGCAGCGTCCAGACAGGGAGCAATCAGCCCCAGCATTTT,CSVQTGSNQPQHF
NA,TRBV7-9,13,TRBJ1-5,TGTGCCAGCAGCTCGGGGAATCATCAGCCCCAGCATTTT,CASSSGNHQPQHF
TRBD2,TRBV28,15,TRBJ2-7,TGTGCCAGCAGGTTAGCGGGAGAGGACCTCTACGAGCAGTACTTC,CASRLAGEDLYEQYF
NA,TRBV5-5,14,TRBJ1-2,TGTGCCAGCAGCTTGGAGGCAGGGTTCTACGGCTACACCTTC,CASSLEAGFYGYTF
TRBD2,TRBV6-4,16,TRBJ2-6,TGTGCCAGCAGTGACTCTAGCGGGTCTGGGGCCAACGTCCTGACTTTC,CASSDSSGSGANVLTF
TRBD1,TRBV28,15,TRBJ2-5,TGTGCCAGCAGTTTGACAGGGGATTTCCAAGAGACCCAGTACTTC,CASSLTGDFQETQYF
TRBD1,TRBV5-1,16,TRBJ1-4,TGCGCCAGCAGCGCAACGGGACAGGGTGATAGTGAAAAACTGTTTTTT,CASSATGQGDSEKLFF